This T cell receptor (beta chain) was recorded in a study of Ad26.COV2.S vaccination and SARS-CoV-2 variants. This CDR3 contains 18 residues. Per the germline V gene, CDR1 is LGHDT and CDR2 is YNNKEL (reference sequence). The V and J ends lost 3 bases and 5 bases respectively, with 25 bases between them. The table came from immunoSEQ multiplex PCR; TCRdb's copy has only in-frame clones and leaves some out. Counted here are about 350,000 clones, 80% to 90% occurring once; the ten biggest clones make up less than 4%. The treatment here: approximately 18 received Ad26.COV2.S at low or high dose, single or two shots; several received placebo; per-sample allocation not given. Sampling happened 63 days after the first vaccine or placebo injection.

This receptor was identified in a person aged 18-60 years who received the Ad26.COV2.S COVID-19 vaccine or a placebo. The source was peripheral blood, collected in a trial of Ad26.COV2.S vaccine versus placebo. The chain links TRBV3-1 (or the pseudogene TRBV3-2) to TRBJ2-5; a weak D match, TRBD1 (5 bases). In DNA form, the CDR3 reads TGTGCCAGCAGCCAGAACCACCCCCAGGGAAGGGCCCGGGAGACCCAGTACTTC. Translated: CASSQNHPQGRARETQYF.